This record concerns one T cell receptor beta chain sequence. These data are taken from a study of control samples from healthy donors and cancer patients. The data were produced by immunoSEQ multiplex PCR, yet TCRdb's version contains in-frame clones alone and is incomplete. The table has tens of thousands of clones, about nine tenths seen once. The CDR3 spans 17 residues. V shed 6 bases and J shed 0 bases, with 19 bases lying between them. CDR1 is SGHNT, CDR2 YYREEE, per germline (reference sequence). This TCR came from a man aged 50-60 years with lung cancer. The sample comprised PBMCs. The V and J genes are TRBV5-4 and TRBJ2-1, with D possibly TRBD1 on 5 matching bases. CDR3 residues: CASKPGGASISYNEQFF. CDR3 nucleotides: TGTGCCAGCAAACCAGGTGGGGCGAGTATCTCCTACAATGAGCAGTTCTTC.